The 8 T cell receptor beta chains below all came from one sample that was sequenced in a study of CD8 T cells in Susac syndrome. RNA totalling roughly 0.45 to 1 ug underwent reverse transcription with random hexamers. TCRdb used MiXCR to reprocess the immunoSEQ multiplex PCR reads, holding one entry per CDR3 protein. Of about 250,000 distinct CDR3 sequences listed, just over 90% were seen once; the top ten hold 0.06% to 0.08%. The sample taken for sequencing was CD4+ T cells from PBMCs. The receptor source for this set is a human donor with multiple sclerosis.

The CDR3 region is CSVGTSFTGELFF. CDR3 bases: TGCAGCGTAGGGACAAGCTTCACCGGGGAGCTGTTTTTT. This chain connects TRBV29-1 to TRBJ2-2; the D gene is possibly TRBD1 (6 bases). Germline CDR1 and CDR2: SQVTM and ANQGSEA. This CDR3 comprises 13 residues. V lost 6 bases and J lost 4, with 12 bases in between.

The sample holds one count of this clonotype. The chain joins TRBV28 to TRBJ2-7, with 10 nucleotides matching TRBD1. The V and J ends lost 6 bases and 9 bases, in that order; junction bases with no gene match: 11. The CDR3 has 14 amino acids. Germline CDR1 MDHEN, CDR2 SYDVKM. The CDR3, as DNA: TGTGCCAGCAGCCGAACGACAGGGGGCTTAGGGCAGTACTTC. Protein sequence: CASSRTTGGLGQYF.

The CDR3 loop reads CASSWGGGQETQYF. CDR3 DNA: TGTGCCAGCAGTTGGGGGGGAGGACAAGAGACCCAGTACTTC. The chain has TRBV12-3 or TRBV12-4 and TRBJ2-5; 7 nucleotides align to TRBD2. This CDR3 is 14 amino acids long. The junction had 4 bases not matched to a gene; V was cut back by 4 bases and J by 2 bases.

CDR3 region: CASSQPSTGTAYEQYV. CDR3 nucleotide sequence: TGCGCCAGCAGCCAACCTTCCACCGGGACAGCCTACGAGCAGTACGTC. The chain carries TRBV4-1 and TRBJ2-7, with TRBD1 matching over 7 bases. There are 16 residues in the CDR3. CDR1 is MGHRA and CDR2 is YSYEKL in the germline V gene. Unmatched junction bases numbered 9, after V lost 2 bases and J lost 2 bases.

The CDR3 DNA follows: TGTGCCACCAGTGATCCGGGACAGATTTACAATGAGCAGTTCTTC. Translated: CATSDPGQIYNEQFF. The chain employs TRBV24-1 and TRBJ2-1; 7 positions agree with TRBD1. This CDR3 region has 15 residues. V lost 3 bases, J lost 4 bases, and 5 bases stayed unmatched. The germline V gene encodes CDR1 KGHDR and CDR2 SFDVKD.

The gene calls are TRBV27 and TRBJ2-1, with TRBD1 identical over 9 bases. Trimming cost V 6 bases and J 5 bases; bases outside gene matches: 11. This CDR3 spans 16 amino acids. Per germline, CDR1 MNHEY and CDR2 SMNVEV (reference sequence). The CDR3 bases are TGTGCCAGCAGAATGTCTAGGACAGGGGTCCACAATGAGCAGTTCTTC. Amino acid sequence: CASRMSRTGVHNEQFF.

The chain is built from TRBV12-3 or TRBV12-4 and TRBJ1-1; no clear D. This CDR3 has 14 residues. Trimming took off 2 bases at V and 0 bases at J, with 7 bases between the two ends. This CDR3 reads CASSLTEMNTEAFF. In nucleotides, the CDR3 is TGTGCCAGCAGTTTAACGGAAATGAACACTGAAGCTTTCTTT.

Written as DNA, the CDR3 is TGTGCCTGGTCAAGGTGGGGGCAAGAGACCCAGTACTTC. Translation: CAWSRWGQETQYF. J is TRBJ2-5 and V is TRBV30; TRBD1 or TRBD2 may be the D gene (5 bases each). Deletions cut 5 bases from V and 2 bases from J, with 12 bases between. The germline gives CDR1 GTSNPN, CDR2 SVGIG (reference sequence). The CDR3 is made up of 13 amino acids.